What follows are 17 T cell receptor beta chains derived from one specimen sequenced in a study of shared clonotypes between healthy human individuals (TCRdb year 2020). The method was the immunoSEQ multiplex PCR assay. What TCRdb holds here is the immuneACCESS table cut down to in-frame rearrangements. Part of the clones is not present; checked against another copy, under half of the missing clones reflect an unresolved V gene, and the others are unexplained. This sample comprises some 1 million clones, under 80% of them detected only once. Over 1.3% of the sample rests with the top ten. Sequenced input: memory CD4+ T cells sorted from blood. Taken with the paper, the label for cell subset or site translates to: CD45RA-negative fraction. Source of these receptors: a man between 18 and 29 years old in good health.

DNA of the CDR3: TGTGCCAGTAGTATAGATGGAATGGGGCGGCAGTACTTC. This encodes CASSIDGMGRQYF. V is TRBV19 and J is TRBJ2-7, with a weak D call TRBD1 (5 bases). CDR3 length equals 13 residues. In germline, CDR1 is LNHDA, CDR2 SQIVND (reference sequence). V was shortened by 0 bases and J by 9 bases, with 12 bases between the two germline ends.

This chain connects TRBV5-6 to TRBJ2-5; D is undetermined. The CDR3 spans 13 residues. Trimming left V 4 bases short and J 3 bases short, with 10 bases between. Germline CDR1 is SGHDT and CDR2 is YYEEEE. CDR3 sequence: CASSRTIEETQYF. As DNA, the CDR3 is TGTGCCAGCAGCCGTACCATCGAAGAGACCCAGTACTTC.

This chain connects TRBV5-1 to TRBJ2-1, with TRBD1 identical over 7 bases. Germline CDR1 SGHRS, CDR2 YFSETQ. This CDR3 is 14 amino acids long. J was trimmed by 6 bases and V by 0 bases; bases with no gene match: 3. CDR3 residues: CASSLEGQSNEQFF. The CDR3 nucleotides are TGCGCCAGCAGCTTGGAGGGACAGAGCAATGAGCAGTTCTTC.

This clone has a count of ten or more. This sequence joins TRBV15 and TRBJ1-6, with a weak D call TRBD1 (5 bases). The CDR3 has 13 amino acids. The V end lost 3 bases, the J end lost 7 bases, and 7 bases lay between the germline ends. The germline V gene encodes CDR1 LNHNV and CDR2 YYDKDF (reference sequence). Here the CDR3 reads CATSSDSNSPLHF. In DNA form, the CDR3 reads TGTGCCACCAGCAGTGACAGCAATTCACCCCTCCACTTT.

The chain has TRBV2 and TRBJ2-3; 10 nucleotides match TRBD1. CDR3 length: 15 amino acids. CDR1 and CDR2 (germline): SNHLY, FYNNEI. V lost 6 bases to trimming and J lost 4 bases; unmatched junction nucleotides: 7. This chain's CDR3 is CASSPDRGRADTQYF. Here the CDR3 DNA reads TGTGCCAGCAGCCCCGACAGGGGGCGCGCAGATACGCAGTATTTT. The full variable domain, with the rest looked up from reference TRBV2 and TRBJ2-3, is EPEVTQTPSHQVTQMGQEVILRCVPISNHLYFYWYRQILGQKVEFLVSFYNNEISEKSEIFDDQFSVERPDGSNFTLKIRSTKLEDSAMYFCASSPDRGRADTQYFGPGTRLTVL.

The V gene is TRBV5-6, the J gene TRBJ2-3, with 11 bases fitting TRBD2. Per the germline V gene, CDR1 is SGHDT and CDR2 is YYEEEE. This CDR3 is 17 amino acids long. The trim removed 3 bases at V and 0 bases at J, leaving 6 bases unmatched. The CDR3 sequence is CASSSLAGGLSTDTQYF. The CDR3 DNA is TGTGCCAGCAGCTCCCTAGCGGGAGGACTTAGCACAGATACGCAGTATTTT.

The rearrangement uses TRBV5-4 and TRBJ1-1; 9 bases are shared with TRBD1. Germline assignment: CDR1 SGHNT and CDR2 YYREEE (reference sequence). There are 15 residues in the CDR3. With 7 bases clipped from V and 2 bases from J, the junction kept 9 bases outside the gene matches. The DNA of the CDR3 is TGTGCCAGCGGCCCACGGACAGGGGCCAACACTGAAGCTTTCTTT. Its protein product is CASGPRTGANTEAFF.

The V gene is TRBV2, the J gene TRBJ2-7; D gene uncertain. CDR1 is SNHLY, CDR2 FYNNEI, per germline. V lost 4 bases and J 6 bases, leaving 7 bases between the germline ends. This CDR3 contains 11 residues. The CDR3: CASSVQAEQYF. CDR3 DNA sequence: TGTGCCAGCAGTGTTCAGGCCGAGCAGTACTTC.

The J gene is TRBJ1-2, the V gene TRBV6-1; D is ambiguous. Trimming pared 7 bases from V and 9 bases from J, leaving 15 bases between. In germline, CDR1 is MNHNS, CDR2 SASEGT. The CDR3 is 12 amino acids. The CDR3 coding sequence is TGTGCCAGCACCTTCTCGGAGTGGAGCTACACCTTC. Translated: CASTFSEWSYTF.

V is TRBV18 and J is TRBJ1-2; D might be TRBD1 (5 bases). The CDR3 extends over 14 amino acids. Trimming cost V 8 bases and J 5 bases, with 18 bases left between them. Germline V gene lookup returns CDR1 KGHSH and CDR2 LQKENI. The CDR3 coding sequence is TGTGCCAGCAGTCCGGGGCCTCCCCTTTATGGCTACACCTTC. It translates to CASSPGPPLYGYTF.

The V call is TRBV5-1, the J call TRBJ2-5; D remains ambiguous. The V and J ends lost 0 bases and 5 bases respectively, with 8 bases between them. CDR3 length: 13 amino acids. Germline assignment: CDR1 SGHRS and CDR2 YFSETQ. The CDR3 loop is CASSLGNGETQYF. The DNA for the CDR3 is TGCGCCAGCAGCTTGGGGAACGGGGAGACCCAGTACTTC.

With regard to this clone: Given a much more abundant clone one base away, this may be a read error. The chain uses TRBV5-4 and TRBJ1-1; D is undetermined. The V gene lost 4 bases and the J gene lost 2 bases, with 3 bases spanning the gap. The CDR3 is 11 amino acids. CDR1 and CDR2 from the germline V gene are SGHNT and YYREEE (reference sequence). The CDR3 sequence: CASSQNTEAFF. DNA for the CDR3: TGTGCCAGCAGCCAAAACACTGAAGCTTTCTTT.

The rearrangement joins TRBV5-1 to TRBJ2-3; no definite D call. V lost 6 bases to trimming and J lost 3 bases, with 11 bases between them. CDR1 and CDR2 from the germline V gene are SGHRS and YFSETQ. The CDR3 totals 13 residues. CDR3 nucleotides: TGCGCCAGCAACGCTGACCGGACAGATACGCAGTATTTT. It encodes CASNADRTDTQYF.

This clone came up a few times. The genes are TRBV6-5 and TRBJ1-1, with no clear D. V shed 5 bases and J shed 3 bases, with 10 bases lying between them. Germline V gives CDR1 MNHEY, CDR2 SVGAGI. CDR3 length: 13 residues. This CDR3 is CASSQTVDTEAFF. The CDR3 DNA sequence: TGTGCCAGCAGTCAGACGGTGGACACTGAAGCTTTCTTT.

The chain links TRBV7-2 to TRBJ2-7; D is undetermined. Germline loops: CDR1 SGHTA, CDR2 FQGNSA. V lost 5 bases and J lost 3, with 14 bases in between. The CDR3 is made up of 14 amino acids. Here the CDR3 DNA reads TGTGCCAGCAGCCAAATATGGGGAAGCTACGAGCAGTACTTC. It is translated as CASSQIWGSYEQYF.

This clone was counted once. The chain is built from TRBV9 and TRBJ2-3; 10 nucleotides align to TRBD2. V gave up 0 bases and J gave up 0 bases; unmatched junction bases: 4. Germline V gene data show CDR1 as SGDLS and CDR2 as YYNGEE. The CDR3 consists of 17 residues. This CDR3 is CASSVGTSGMSTDTQYF. The DNA of the CDR3 is TGTGCCAGCAGCGTAGGGACTAGCGGCATGAGCACAGATACGCAGTATTTT.

This clone turned up a few times. The chain combines TRBV6-1 with TRBJ1-2, with 7 nucleotides matching TRBD1. J lost 3 bases, V lost 3 bases, and 4 bases had no gene match. This CDR3 has 14 residues. Per germline, CDR1 MNHNS and CDR2 SASEGT. The CDR3 bases are TGTGCCAGCAGTGAGGGGGGACAGTACTATGGCTACACCTTC. As protein: CASSEGGQYYGYTF.